What follows are 4 T cell receptor beta chains derived from one specimen sequenced in a study of T-cell memory formation after mild COVID-19. In TCRdb, the 5' RACE reads were re-called with MiXCR into one record per CDR3 protein. The data show 190,000 or so distinct CDR3 sequences, roughly 23% seen once. The sequenced sample was PBMCs or a T cell subset sorted from them (not recorded which). The receptors shown here come from an adult woman who had mild COVID-19 (a few samples of this study predate the infection). Cell type and time point are not known.

This clonotype was counted between two and nine times. V and J are TRBV5-1 and TRBJ1-2; no definite D call. Germline CDR1 reads SGHRS; CDR2 reads YFSETQ. This CDR3 is built from 15 residues. The V end lost 0 bases, the J end lost 6 bases, and 15 bases lay between the germline ends. This CDR3 is CASSLAEGSADGYTF. The DNA for the CDR3 is TGCGCCAGCAGCTTGGCGGAGGGTAGTGCGGATGGCTACACCTTC.

This clonotype showed up many times. CDR3 DNA sequence: TGCAGTGCTAGGACTAGCGGGAGCTACGAGCAGTACTTC. As protein: CSARTSGSYEQYF. The rearrangement links TRBV20-1 to TRBJ2-7; 12 bases are shared with TRBD2. This CDR3 is 13 amino acids long. Losses at the gene ends were 3 bases for V and 3 bases for J; bases not matched to a gene: 0. Germline V CDR1 and CDR2: DFQATT, SNEGSKA (reference sequence).

The rearrangement links TRBV24-1 to TRBJ2-5; TRBD1 matches at 7 bases. V was pared by 4 bases and J by 5 bases, with 6 bases of the junction left unmatched. Germline lookup yields CDR1 KGHDR and CDR2 SFDVKD. There are 14 residues in the CDR3. CDR3 loop: CATSELTGPETQYF. The CDR3 DNA is TGTGCCACCAGTGAATTGACAGGGCCCGAGACCCAGTACTTC.

V gene TRBV12-3 or TRBV12-4 combines with J gene TRBJ2-5, with TRBD1 identical over 10 bases. The CDR3 sequence is 17 residues long. V lost 9 bases, J lost 2 bases, and 15 bases stayed unmatched. CDR3 amino acids: CASAPGQGSPLQETQYF. DNA for the CDR3: TGTGCCAGTGCCCCGGGACAGGGGTCCCCCCTGCAAGAGACCCAGTACTTC.